The 8 T cell receptor beta chains reported below all come from one sample, sequenced in a study of CD8+CD57+ T cells in acquired aplastic anemia. Profiling that covered TCR beta VDJ and CDR3 relied on genomic DNA as its template. MiXCR, applied by TCRdb to the reads, yields one record per CDR3 protein. The sample has 300,000 or so distinct CDR3 sequences; 55% to 65% are singletons. The sequenced sample was sorted CD4+, CD8+, or CD8+CD57+ T cells (not recorded which) from PBMCs. All receptors come from a human donor with severe aplastic anemia or a healthy control (not recorded which).

The chain combines TRBV6-4 with TRBJ1-1; D not certain. This CDR3 is 13 amino acids long. Trimming shortened V by 10 bases and J by 3 bases, and 15 bases separated the two germline ends. CDR1 and CDR2 (germline): MRHNA, SNTAGT. The CDR3, as DNA: TGTGCCAACATTCCGGTGATGGACACTGAAGCTTTCTTT. Protein product: CANIPVMDTEAFF.

This clonotype was recorded at least ten times. The junction does not match germline at one end; this may be a read error. The chain couples TRBV7-7 to TRBJ2-1; D is possibly TRBD2 (5 bases). Germline CDR1 is SSHAT and CDR2 is FNYEAQ (reference sequence). CDR3 length equals 15 residues. Written as DNA, the CDR3 is TGTGCTAGCAGCTCTTCGGGAAGCCCCTACAATGAGCAGTTCTTC. Encoded protein: CASSSSGSPYNEQFF.

This clonotype was observed at least ten times. The chain couples TRBV18 to TRBJ2-5; D ambiguous. The length of the CDR3 is 15 residues. Trimming removed 3 bases at V and 1 base at J, with 12 bases between. Per the germline V gene, CDR1 is KGHSH and CDR2 is LQKENI. The CDR3 DNA reads as TGTGCCAGCTCACCGTCAGCCGGCCCCCAAGAGACCCAGTACTTC. Translating gives CASSPSAGPQETQYF.

The genes are TRBV7-6 and TRBJ2-7, with D possibly matching TRBD1 (5 bases). CDR1 and CDR2 (germline): SGHVS, FNYEAQ. The CDR3 length is 14 residues. V was pared by 1 base and J by 5 bases, with 12 bases between. This CDR3 reads CASSLEGVPHEQYF. CDR3 in DNA: TGTGCCAGCAGCTTAGAAGGGGTTCCGCACGAGCAGTACTTC.

In this sample, this clonotype turned up a few times. The chain links TRBV7-3 to TRBJ2-7; possibly TRBD2 for D (5 bases). The CDR3 extends over 14 amino acids. With 4 bases removed from V and 2 bases from J, the gap between germline ends came to 12 bases. CDR1 is SGHTA, CDR2 FQGTGA, per germline. The chain's CDR3 is CASSSSGIAYEQYF. CDR3 DNA: TGTGCCAGCAGCTCGTCGGGAATCGCCTACGAGCAGTACTTC.

This clonotype was counted a few times. In DNA form, the CDR3 reads TGTGCCAGCGGCAGCTACCAAGAGACCCAGTACTTC. Amino acid sequence: CASGSYQETQYF. This chain joins TRBV7-9 and TRBJ2-5, with D hard to call. This CDR3 contains 12 residues. Germline V lookup: CDR1 SEHNR, CDR2 FQNEAQ (reference sequence). V lost 8 bases and J 0 bases, leaving 7 bases between the germline ends.

The chain carries TRBV15 and TRBJ2-5; D unresolved. Germline lookup yields CDR1 LNHNV and CDR2 YYDKDF (reference sequence). The CDR3 loop spans 13 amino acids. With 0 bases removed from V and 4 bases from J, the gap between germline ends came to 6 bases. CDR3 sequence: CATSRDSGETQYF. For the CDR3, the DNA is TGTGCCACCAGCAGAGATTCAGGAGAGACCCAGTACTTC.

This clonotype came up many times. The chain joins TRBV9 to TRBJ2-4, with a weak D call TRBD1 (6 bases). CDR1 is SGDLS and CDR2 is YYNGEE in the germline V gene. The ends were cut back, 3 bases at V and 7 bases at J, with 20 bases in the middle. The CDR3 runs to 16 residues. The CDR3 DNA reads TGTGCCAGCAGCGGAGACCCTCGGGGAAGGGGGAACATTCAGTACTTC. Translation gives CASSGDPRGRGNIQYF.